This T cell receptor (beta chain) emerged from a study of beta chain features in type 1 diabetes. Study observations and caveats: Since sequencing was performed on cDNA, cells with high TCR expression could be over-represented.

This CDR3 comprises 15 residues. Germline loops: CDR1 SGHVS, CDR2 FQNEAQ. With V trimmed by 4 bases and J by 1 base, 5 bases remained unmatched. A word on this clone: The target antigen is unknown.

Sequenced material consisted of expressed TCRB transcripts (all of the isolated RNA was reverse transcribed). The protocol was immunoSEQ multiplex PCR, while the TCRdb copy is restricted to in-frame clones and leaves out a portion. The table has almost 350,000 clones, around 20% seen once. The TCR was taken from a woman in her late teens or twenties in good health. V is TRBV7-8 and J is TRBJ1-2, with TRBD1 matching over 8 bases. Material for sequencing was naive CD4+ T cells from blood. The CDR3 DNA is TGTGCCAGCAGCTCGAAGGACAGGGTTAACTATGGCTACACCTTC. This encodes CASSSKDRVNYGYTF.